The present TCR beta chain was sequenced within a study of T cell changes during pregnancy in multiple sclerosis. Libraries were prepared by immunoSEQ multiplex PCR; TCRdb keeps only in-frame clonotypes and omits some of them. The sample includes 45,000 to 60,000 clones, 75% to 90% of them seen just once. This CDR3 spans 17 amino acids. V trimming: 5 bases; J trimming: 4 bases; junction bases outside the gene matches: 13. Germline CDR1 reads MNHEY; CDR2 reads SMNVEV (reference sequence). The sample consisted of CD8+ T cells from peripheral blood mononuclear cells, taken in the second trimester of pregnancy. The genes are TRBV27 and TRBJ1-5, with 8 bases matching TRBD1. The clonotype originates from a female donor with multiple sclerosis, enrolled in a pregnancy study. The CDR3 nucleotides are TGTGCCAGCAGTCCGCTCATGGACAGGGTTTTTAATCAGCCCCAGCATTTT. Encoded protein: CASSPLMDRVFNQPQHF.